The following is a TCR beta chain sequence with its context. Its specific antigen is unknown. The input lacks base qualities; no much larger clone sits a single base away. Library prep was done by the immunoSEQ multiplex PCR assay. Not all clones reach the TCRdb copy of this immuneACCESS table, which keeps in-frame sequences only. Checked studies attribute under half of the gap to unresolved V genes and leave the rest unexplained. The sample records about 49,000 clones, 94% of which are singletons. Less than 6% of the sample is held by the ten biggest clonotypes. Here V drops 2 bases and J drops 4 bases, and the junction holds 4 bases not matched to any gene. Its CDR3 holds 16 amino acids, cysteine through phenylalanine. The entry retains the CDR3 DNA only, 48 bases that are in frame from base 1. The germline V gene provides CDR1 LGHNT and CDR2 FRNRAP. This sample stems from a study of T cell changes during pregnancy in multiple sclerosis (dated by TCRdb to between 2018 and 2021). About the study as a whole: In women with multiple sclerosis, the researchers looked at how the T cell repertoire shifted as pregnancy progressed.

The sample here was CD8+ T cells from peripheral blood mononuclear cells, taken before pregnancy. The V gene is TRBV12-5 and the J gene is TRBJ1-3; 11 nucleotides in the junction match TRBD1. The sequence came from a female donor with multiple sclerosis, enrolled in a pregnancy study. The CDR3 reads CASGLFGTGGGNTIYF. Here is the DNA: TGTGCTAGTGGTTTGTTTGGGACAGGGGGAGGAAACACCATATATTTT.